A selection of T cell receptor beta chains follows, all from one sample in a study of blood T cell repertoires in COVID-19. The data were produced by immunoSEQ multiplex PCR, yet TCRdb's version contains in-frame clones alone and is incomplete. The sample consists of some 220,000 clones, around 82% of them appearing once. Sequenced sample: peripheral blood. The receptors here all came from a woman in her seventies with acute or convalescent COVID-19. The CDR3 runs from the conserved cysteine through the conserved F or W. A D gene is named only where the DNA matches it firmly. Expanded clones are given a class, and other clones once, few, many or no size at all.

D: .; size: .; V: TRBV7-2; J: TRBJ2-5; CDR3: CASSLERQETQYF; DNA: TGTGCCAGCAGCTTAGAGCGACAAGAGACCCAGTACTTC
D: .; size: .; V: TRBV14; J: TRBJ1-6; CDR3: CASSQERVGLRNSPLHF; DNA: TGTGCCAGCAGCCAAGAGAGGGTAGGACTGAGGAATTCACCCCTCCACTTT
D: .; size: .; V: TRBV9; J: TRBJ2-1; CDR3: CASSVDPANYNEQFF; DNA: TGTGCCAGCAGCGTAGACCCCGCGAATTACAATGAGCAGTTCTTC
D: .; size: .; V: TRBV18; J: TRBJ1-1; CDR3: CASSPLQQGSTEAFF; DNA: TGTGCCAGCTCACCACTTCAACAGGGAAGTACTGAAGCTTTCTTT
D: TRBD1; size: few; V: TRBV29-1; J: TRBJ2-5; CDR3: CSVMRSGGKETQYF; DNA: TGCAGCGTTATGAGGTCAGGGGGCAAGGAGACCCAGTACTTC
D: TRBD1; size: .; V: TRBV9; J: TRBJ1-2; CDR3: CASSVERGQLTGYTF; DNA: TGTGCCAGCAGCGTGGAGAGGGGACAGTTGACTGGCTACACCTTC
D: TRBD1; size: .; V: TRBV7-8; J: TRBJ1-2; CDR3: CASSLARQGNYGYTF; DNA: TGTGCCAGCAGCTTAGCGCGACAGGGGAACTATGGCTACACCTTC
D: TRBD1; size: .; V: TRBV7-6; J: TRBJ2-1; CDR3: CASSPQGAGDEQFF; DNA: TGTGCCAGCAGCCCTCAGGGGGCAGGTGATGAGCAGTTCTTC
D: .; size: few; V: TRBV11-3; J: TRBJ2-2; CDR3: CASSDGETLTGELFF; DNA: TGTGCCAGCAGCGATGGGGAGACCCTCACCGGGGAGCTGTTTTTT
D: .; size: .; V: TRBV6-2/TRBV6-3; J: TRBJ2-3; CDR3: CASSYPLASGDTQYF; DNA: TGTGCCAGCAGTTACCCCTTGGCGAGCGGGGATACGCAGTATTTT
D: TRBD1; size: .; V: TRBV28; J: TRBJ2-4; CDR3: CASSSPQGVKNIQYF; DNA: TGTGCCAGCAGTTCCCCCCAGGGGGTCAAAAACATTCAGTACTTC
D: TRBD1; size: .; V: TRBV10-3; J: TRBJ1-6; CDR3: CAISEPGTGVSPLHF; DNA: TGTGCCATCAGTGAACCCGGGACAGGGGTTTCACCCCTCCACTTT
D: .; size: once; V: TRBV7-6; J: TRBJ2-3; CDR3: CASSLVTRAGTDTQYF; DNA: TGTGCCAGCAGCTTAGTCACTAGGGCTGGCACAGATACGCAGTATTTT
D: .; size: .; V: TRBV25-1; J: TRBJ2-3; CDR3: CASSDLGDTQYF; DNA: TGTGCCAGCAGTGATCTAGGAGATACGCAGTATTTT
D: .; size: .; V: TRBV10-3; J: TRBJ2-5; CDR3: CAISGGRPGGETQYF; DNA: TGTGCCATCAGTGGAGGACGGCCAGGAGGGGAGACCCAGTACTTC
D: TRBD1; size: .; V: TRBV10-3; J: TRBJ1-1; CDR3: CAIGPQGAVMNTEAFF; DNA: TGTGCCATCGGCCCACAGGGGGCGGTCATGAACACTGAAGCTTTCTTT
D: .; size: .; V: TRBV9; J: TRBJ2-2; CDR3: CASSTTGLLNTGELFF; DNA: TGTGCCAGCAGCACGACGGGACTTTTGAACACCGGGGAGCTGTTTTTT
D: TRBD1; size: .; V: TRBV5-6; J: TRBJ1-1; CDR3: CASSPRDRGLNTEAFF; DNA: TGTGCCAGCAGCCCCCGGGACAGGGGATTGAACACTGAAGCTTTCTTT
D: .; size: once; V: TRBV7-2; J: TRBJ1-1; CDR3: CASSPQIRGDTEAFF; DNA: TGTGCCAGCAGCCCCCAGATACGGGGGGACACTGAAGCTTTCTTT